What follows are 26 T cell receptor beta chains derived from one specimen sequenced in a study of blood T cell repertoires in COVID-19. This table comes from immunoSEQ multiplex PCR, and its TCRdb copy is limited to in-frame clones, with some not included. The table has over 40,000 clones, 65% to 90% seen once. The sample was peripheral blood. These receptors were taken from a woman of 80 years or more with acute or convalescent COVID-19.

The chain carries TRBV7-2 and TRBJ2-3; 8 nucleotides line up with TRBD1. Germline V gene data show CDR1 as SGHTA and CDR2 as FQGNSA. The CDR3 is made up of 13 amino acids. V shed 5 bases, J shed 3 bases, and the junction held 1 base outside the gene matches. DNA for the CDR3: TGTGCCAGCAGCCGACAGGGGACAGATACGCAGTATTTT. It is translated as CASSRQGTDTQYF. The full variable domain, in which reference TRBV7-2 and TRBJ2-3 provide the parts outside the CDR3, is GAGVSQSPSNKVTEKGKDVELRCDPISGHTALYWYRQSLGQGLEFLIYFQGNSAPDKSGLPSDRFSAERTGGSVSTLTIQRTQQEDSAVYLCASSRQGTDTQYFGPGTRLTVL.

The chain is built from TRBV24-1 and TRBJ2-5; D remains unclear. CDR3 length: 13 residues. Trimming took 4 bases from V and 7 from J, leaving 12 bases between them. The V gene's germline CDR1 is KGHDR and CDR2 SFDVKD. CDR3 DNA sequence: TGTGCCACCAGTGACCCATTGCTAGGGACCCAGTACTTC. It specifies CATSDPLLGTQYF.

The genes are TRBV19 and TRBJ2-1; 8 positions match TRBD2. This CDR3 contains 12 residues. The V segment lost 5 bases and the J segment 9 bases; nucleotides outside the gene matches: 3. CDR1 is LNHDA, CDR2 SQIVND, per germline (reference sequence). CDR3 residues: CASSFGGGEQFF. CDR3 DNA sequence: TGTGCCAGTAGTTTCGGGGGGGGTGAGCAGTTCTTC.

The chain couples TRBV4-1 to TRBJ1-1, with unresolved D. Germline V gives CDR1 MGHRA, CDR2 YSYEKL. V gave up 1 base and J gave up 0 bases, with 15 bases separating them. The CDR3 runs to 17 residues. CDR3 coding DNA: TGCGCCAGCAGCCAAGTGCCTATTATCAGGCTGAACACTGAAGCTTTCTTT. Translated, it gives CASSQVPIIRLNTEAFF.

The V gene is TRBV27, the J gene TRBJ2-7, with 13 bases lining up with TRBD2. Germline V gene sequence: CDR1 MNHEY, CDR2 SMNVEV (reference sequence). Trimming cost V 5 bases and J 2 bases; bases outside gene matches: 6. The CDR3 totals 16 residues. The CDR3 loop is CASSRTSGGGAYEQYF. The CDR3, as DNA: TGTGCCAGCAGTAGAACTAGCGGGGGGGGAGCCTACGAGCAGTACTTC.

This chain joins TRBV5-1 and TRBJ1-3, with 8 bases matching TRBD1. With V trimmed by 5 bases and J by 0 bases, 4 bases remained unmatched. CDR3 length: 15 residues. Germline CDR1 reads SGHRS; CDR2 reads YFSETQ. The CDR3 nucleotides read TGCGCCAGCAGAGGACAGGGATCCTCTGGAAACACCATATATTTT. This translates into CASRGQGSSGNTIYF.

This CDR3 reads CAWSVSFEQYF. CDR3 DNA: TGTGCCTGGAGTGTCTCCTTTGAGCAGTACTTC. The chain has TRBV30 and TRBJ2-7, with D unclear. The CDR3 has 11 residues. The V end was cut by 0 bases, the J end by 7 bases, with 7 bases between. Germline loops: CDR1 GTSNPN, CDR2 SVGIG (reference sequence).

The gene calls are TRBV5-1 and TRBJ2-7; 8 positions match TRBD1. This CDR3 is 15 amino acids long. Germline CDR1 and CDR2: SGHRS and YFSETQ. The V and J ends lost 1 base and 4 bases, in that order; junction bases with no gene match: 7. In DNA, the CDR3 is TGCGCCAGCAGCTTGTTAGGGGACAGGCGTTACGAGCAGTACTTC. Its protein is CASSLLGDRRYEQYF.

The chain employs TRBV7-2 and TRBJ1-6; tentative D call: TRBD1 (5 bases). V was cut by 2 bases and J by 9 bases, with 11 bases left in between. CDR1 is SGHTA and CDR2 is FQGNSA in the germline V gene. This CDR3 is built from 14 residues. DNA of the CDR3: TGTGCCAGCAGCTTAAGTCCAGGGCTTTCACCCCTCCACTTT. Residues: CASSLSPGLSPLHF.

The chain has TRBV29-1 and TRBJ2-7; the D gene is possibly TRBD1 (6 bases). The V end lost 6 bases, the J end lost 5 bases, and 11 bases lay between the germline ends. Germline V gene sequence: CDR1 SQVTM, CDR2 ANQGSEA. This CDR3 has 11 residues. The DNA for the CDR3 is TGCAGCGTCATGGACAGCCACGAGCAGTACTTC. Protein product: CSVMDSHEQYF.

This chain uses TRBV3-1 (or the pseudogene TRBV3-2) with TRBJ1-4, with unresolved D. Deletions cut 4 bases from V and 7 bases from J, with 10 bases between. In germline, CDR1 is LGHDT, CDR2 YNNKEL (reference sequence). The CDR3 consists of 13 residues. Written as DNA, the CDR3 is TGTGCCAGCAGCCCCCTCGAGGCTGAAAAACTGTTTTTT. Residues: CASSPLEAEKLFF.

J is TRBJ1-6 and V is TRBV30, with D possibly being TRBD1 (5 bases). The CDR3 has 15 amino acids. V was shortened by 0 bases and J by 6 bases, with 12 bases between the two germline ends. CDR1 is GTSNPN, CDR2 SVGIG, per germline (reference sequence). The CDR3 sequence is CAWSVRQRVNSPLHF. CDR3 bases: TGTGCCTGGAGTGTACGACAGCGAGTTAATTCACCCCTCCACTTT.

The J gene is TRBJ2-1, the V gene TRBV9; possibly TRBD1 for D (5 bases). V lost 0 bases, J lost 0 bases, and 25 bases lay in between. CDR1 is SGDLS, CDR2 YYNGEE, per germline. This CDR3 is 21 amino acids long. The CDR3 coding sequence is TGTGCCAGCAGCGTAGGGAAATATACAGGAACTTTCTCAGACTCCTACAATGAGCAGTTCTTC. Translating it yields CASSVGKYTGTFSDSYNEQFF.

V is TRBV2 and J is TRBJ1-2; the match to TRBD1 covers 11 bases. The CDR3 is 14 amino acids. J was trimmed by 7 bases and V by 7 bases; bases with no gene match: 8. CDR1 and CDR2 (germline): SNHLY, FYNNEI. The CDR3 nucleotides are TGTGCCAGCATAGGACAGGGGGCATCAGGTGGCTACACCTTC. It translates to CASIGQGASGGYTF.

Only a few counts were recorded for this clone. The chain recombines TRBV7-9 with TRBJ1-3; the D is unclear. Looked up from germline, CDR1 is SEHNR and CDR2 is FQNEAQ (reference sequence). The length of the CDR3 is 13 residues. Trimming took 5 bases from V and 4 from J, leaving 9 bases between them. The CDR3, as DNA: TGTGCCAGCAGCCCCCCCGGGGGAAACACCATATATTTT. Translating it yields CASSPPGGNTIYF.

The rearrangement uses TRBV15 and TRBJ2-3; D remains unclear. CDR1 and CDR2 (germline): LNHNV, YYDKDF (reference sequence). Trimming left V 1 base short and J 0 bases short, with 2 bases between. There are 13 residues in the CDR3. The CDR3 DNA reads TGTGCCACCAGCAGAGCTAGCACAGATACGCAGTATTTT. It translates to CATSRASTDTQYF.

CDR3 nucleotides: TGTGCCAGCAGTGAATCTGTGACACAAGGAAACACCATATATTTT. This sequence encodes CASSESVTQGNTIYF. The chain joins TRBV6-1 to TRBJ1-3; D is unresolved. Germline CDR1 reads MNHNS; CDR2 reads SASEGT. Trimming pared 2 bases from V and 4 bases from J, leaving 12 bases between. This CDR3 contains 15 residues.

V gene TRBV18 combines with J gene TRBJ2-7; D may be TRBD1 (5 bases). The germline CDR1 and CDR2 sequences are KGHSH and LQKENI. The CDR3 is made up of 15 amino acids. Trimming took off 5 bases at V and 6 bases at J, with 20 bases between the two ends. CDR3 DNA: TGTGCCAGCTCAGGTGACAGAAAATCTCTAGGCGAGCAGTACTTC. Translated, it gives CASSGDRKSLGEQYF. The full variable domain, completed using reference TRBV18 and TRBJ2-7, is NAGVMQNPRHLVRRRGQEARLRCSPMKGHSHVYWYRQLPEEGLKFMVYLQKENIIDESGMPKERFSAEFPKEGPSILRIQQVVRGDSAAYFCASSGDRKSLGEQYFGPGTRLTVT.

The chain is built from TRBV3-1 (or the pseudogene TRBV3-2) and TRBJ2-2; 12 bases are shared with TRBD1. The CDR3 is 15 residues long. After removal of 6 bases from V and 4 bases from J, the junction contained 3 bases not matched to a gene. Germline CDR1 reads LGHDT; CDR2 reads YNNKEL (reference sequence). CDR3 residues: CASSWDRGPTGELFF. The CDR3 DNA reads TGTGCCAGCAGTTGGGACAGGGGGCCCACCGGGGAGCTGTTTTTT.

V gene TRBV5-6 combines with J gene TRBJ1-3, with D unclear. The CDR3 covers 15 residues. Trimming took 1 base from V and 0 from J, leaving 8 bases between them. The germline V gene has CDR1 SGHDT and CDR2 YYEEEE. As DNA, the CDR3 is TGTGCCAGCAGCTTGAGTGGCCCCTCTGGAAACACCATATATTTT. Its translation is CASSLSGPSGNTIYF.

The V call is TRBV2, the J call TRBJ2-3; 9 bases are shared with TRBD2. Germline V gene lookup returns CDR1 SNHLY and CDR2 FYNNEI. J lost 3 bases, V lost 1 base, and 5 bases had no gene match. This CDR3 region has 16 residues. The CDR3 loop is CASSEGRGGRTDTQYF. DNA for the CDR3: TGTGCCAGCAGTGAAGGGCGGGGGGGCCGAACAGATACGCAGTATTTT.

The rearrangement joins TRBV10-3 to TRBJ1-1; D perhaps matches TRBD1 (6 bases). The CDR3 is 13 residues long. The V gene's germline CDR1 is ENHRY and CDR2 SYGVKD. Between the trimmed V and J ends, which lost 5 bases and 8 bases, there was a span of 15 bases. The DNA of the CDR3 is TGTGCCATCAGTTTAAACAGGGAAACGGAAGCTTTCTTT. Amino acids: CAISLNRETEAFF.

The rearrangement joins TRBV7-8 to TRBJ1-5; D remains unclear. V dropped 3 bases and J dropped 0 bases, with 9 bases sitting between them. From germline, CDR1 is SGHVS and CDR2 FQNEAQ. This CDR3 has 15 amino acids. The CDR3 DNA sequence: TGTGCCAGCAGCTTTGGGCCCTATAGCAATCAGCCCCAGCATTTT. Translation: CASSFGPYSNQPQHF.

This chain joins TRBV12-3 or TRBV12-4 and TRBJ2-7; perhaps TRBD1 as D (5 bases). The CDR3 runs 12 residues. V dropped 8 bases and J dropped 3 bases, with 11 bases sitting between them. CDR3 nucleotide sequence: TGTGCCAGCGCCAGACAGCTCTACGAGCAGTACTTC. It specifies CASARQLYEQYF.

The chain uses TRBV7-8 and TRBJ2-7, with 7 positions matching TRBD1. Germline values: CDR1 SGHVS, CDR2 FQNEAQ. Unmatched junction bases numbered 7, after V lost 5 bases and J lost 0 bases. The CDR3 is made up of 15 amino acids. Here the CDR3 reads CASSGGWDSSYEQYF. The CDR3 DNA follows: TGTGCCAGCAGCGGGGGCTGGGACAGCTCCTACGAGCAGTACTTC.

The chain carries TRBV7-9 and TRBJ1-1; 7 bases align to TRBD1. Trimming cost V 1 base and J 6 bases; bases outside gene matches: 5. Germline-derived CDR1 and CDR2 are SEHNR and FQNEAQ (reference sequence). The length of the CDR3 is 14 residues. The CDR3 bases are TGTGCCAGCAGCTTAGACAGGGGAAACTCTGAAGCTTTCTTT. Its protein is CASSLDRGNSEAFF.